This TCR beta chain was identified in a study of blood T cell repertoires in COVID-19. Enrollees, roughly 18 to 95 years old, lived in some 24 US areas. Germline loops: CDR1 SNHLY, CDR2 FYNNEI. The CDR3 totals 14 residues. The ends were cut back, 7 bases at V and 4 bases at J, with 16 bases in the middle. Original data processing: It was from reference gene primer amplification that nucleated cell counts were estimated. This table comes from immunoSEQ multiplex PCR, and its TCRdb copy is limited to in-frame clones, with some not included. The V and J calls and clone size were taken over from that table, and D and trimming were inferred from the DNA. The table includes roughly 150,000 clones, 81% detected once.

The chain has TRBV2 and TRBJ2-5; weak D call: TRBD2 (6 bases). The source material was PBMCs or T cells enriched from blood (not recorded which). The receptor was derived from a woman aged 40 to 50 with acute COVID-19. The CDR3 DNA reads TGTGCCAGCAAGGGAGCAGGGCGGGGAGAGACCCAGTACTTC. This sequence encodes CASKGAGRGETQYF.